The clone carrying this T cell receptor (beta chain) was seen repeatedly, ten times or more. The antigen remains undetermined. This specimen belongs to a study of neurological immune-mediated disorders. Broader study findings: Because no CDR3 amino acid sequences were shared across subjects by expanded clones, private repertoires were suggested in all groups. When grouped phylogenetically, the repertoires of 18 of the 34 multiple sclerosis patients fell together in one related-CDR3 cluster, which is a possible signature.

Each CDR3 protein is one row after TCRdb ran MiXCR on the 5' RACE reads. The data hold 100,000 to 150,000 distinct CDR3 sequences, with roughly 3.1% observed a single time. Germline CDR1 and CDR2: LGHDT and YNNKEL (reference sequence). The CDR3 is made up of 12 amino acids. V lost 4 bases and J 4 bases, leaving 7 bases between the germline ends. V is TRBV3-1 and J is TRBJ1-2, with D unclear. The receptor was isolated from a woman aged 30 to 39 with multiple sclerosis. The sample taken for sequencing was PBMCs. The CDR3: CASSPSGYGYTF. CDR3 DNA: TGTGCCAGCAGCCCCTCGGGCTATGGCTACACCTTC.